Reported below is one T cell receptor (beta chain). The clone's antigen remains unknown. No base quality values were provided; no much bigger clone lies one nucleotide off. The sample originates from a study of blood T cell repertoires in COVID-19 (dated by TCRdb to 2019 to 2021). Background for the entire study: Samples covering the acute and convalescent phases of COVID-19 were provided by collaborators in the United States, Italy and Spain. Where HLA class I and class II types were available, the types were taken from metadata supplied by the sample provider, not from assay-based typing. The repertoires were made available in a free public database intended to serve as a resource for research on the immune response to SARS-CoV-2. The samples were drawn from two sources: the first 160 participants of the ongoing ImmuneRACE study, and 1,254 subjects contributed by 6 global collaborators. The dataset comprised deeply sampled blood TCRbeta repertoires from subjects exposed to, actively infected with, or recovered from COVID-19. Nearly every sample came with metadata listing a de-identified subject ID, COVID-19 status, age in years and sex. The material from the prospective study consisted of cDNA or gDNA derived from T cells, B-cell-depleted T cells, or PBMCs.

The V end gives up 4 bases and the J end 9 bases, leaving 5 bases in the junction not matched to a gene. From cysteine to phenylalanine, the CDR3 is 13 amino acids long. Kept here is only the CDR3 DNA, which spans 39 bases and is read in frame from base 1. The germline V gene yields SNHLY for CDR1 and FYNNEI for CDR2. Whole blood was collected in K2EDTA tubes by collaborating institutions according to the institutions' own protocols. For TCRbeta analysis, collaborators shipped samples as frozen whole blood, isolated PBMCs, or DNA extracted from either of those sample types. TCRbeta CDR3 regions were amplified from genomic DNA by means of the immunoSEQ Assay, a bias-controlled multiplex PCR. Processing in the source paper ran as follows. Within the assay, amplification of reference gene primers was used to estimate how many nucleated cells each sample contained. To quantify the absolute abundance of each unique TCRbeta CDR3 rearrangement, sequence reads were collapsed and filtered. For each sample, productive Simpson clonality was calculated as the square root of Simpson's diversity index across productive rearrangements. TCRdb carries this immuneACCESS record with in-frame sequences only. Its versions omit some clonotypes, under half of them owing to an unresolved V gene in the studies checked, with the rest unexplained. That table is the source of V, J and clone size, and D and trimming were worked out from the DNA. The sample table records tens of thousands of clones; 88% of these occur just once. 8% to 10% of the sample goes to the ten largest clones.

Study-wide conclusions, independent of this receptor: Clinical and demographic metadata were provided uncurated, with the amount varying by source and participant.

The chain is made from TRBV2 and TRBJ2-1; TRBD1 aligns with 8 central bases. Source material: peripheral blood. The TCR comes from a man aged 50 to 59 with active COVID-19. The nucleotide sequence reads TGTGCCAGCAGTGGACAGGGGCTGGTTGAGCAGTTCTTC. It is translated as CASSGQGLVEQFF.